This T cell receptor beta chain is from a study of cytotoxic CD8 clonotypes in ibrutinib-treated CLL. Looking at the study overall: Sample averages reached hundreds of thousands of productive templates and roughly 96,000 productive rearrangements.

PBMCs that had been cryopreserved were the source of about 2 micrograms of genomic DNA for TCR beta libraries. Libraries were prepared by immunoSEQ multiplex PCR; TCRdb keeps only in-frame clonotypes and omits some of them. The data hold 35,000 to 40,000 clones, with about two thirds observed a single time. This receptor was identified in a human donor with chronic lymphocytic leukemia. This specimen consisted of PBMCs, obtained at disease progression, from a patient treated with ibrutinib.

CDR3 loop: CASSQRQGGRETQYF. In nucleotides, the CDR3 is TGTGCCAGTAGCCAAAGACAGGGAGGGAGAGAGACCCAGTACTTC. The chain combines TRBV19 with TRBJ2-5; D is perhaps TRBD1 or TRBD2 (7 bases each). This CDR3 region has 15 residues. Germline lookup yields CDR1 LNHDA and CDR2 SQIVND (reference sequence). V was shortened by 6 bases and J by 4 bases, with 18 bases between the two germline ends. The variable domain in full, with the rest retrieved from reference TRBV19 and TRBJ2-5, is DGGITQSPKYLFRKEGQNVTLSCEQNLNHDAMYWYRQDPGQGLRLIYYSQIVNDFQKGDIAEGYSVSREKKESFPLTVTSAQKNPTAFYLCASSQRQGGRETQYFGPGTRLLVL.